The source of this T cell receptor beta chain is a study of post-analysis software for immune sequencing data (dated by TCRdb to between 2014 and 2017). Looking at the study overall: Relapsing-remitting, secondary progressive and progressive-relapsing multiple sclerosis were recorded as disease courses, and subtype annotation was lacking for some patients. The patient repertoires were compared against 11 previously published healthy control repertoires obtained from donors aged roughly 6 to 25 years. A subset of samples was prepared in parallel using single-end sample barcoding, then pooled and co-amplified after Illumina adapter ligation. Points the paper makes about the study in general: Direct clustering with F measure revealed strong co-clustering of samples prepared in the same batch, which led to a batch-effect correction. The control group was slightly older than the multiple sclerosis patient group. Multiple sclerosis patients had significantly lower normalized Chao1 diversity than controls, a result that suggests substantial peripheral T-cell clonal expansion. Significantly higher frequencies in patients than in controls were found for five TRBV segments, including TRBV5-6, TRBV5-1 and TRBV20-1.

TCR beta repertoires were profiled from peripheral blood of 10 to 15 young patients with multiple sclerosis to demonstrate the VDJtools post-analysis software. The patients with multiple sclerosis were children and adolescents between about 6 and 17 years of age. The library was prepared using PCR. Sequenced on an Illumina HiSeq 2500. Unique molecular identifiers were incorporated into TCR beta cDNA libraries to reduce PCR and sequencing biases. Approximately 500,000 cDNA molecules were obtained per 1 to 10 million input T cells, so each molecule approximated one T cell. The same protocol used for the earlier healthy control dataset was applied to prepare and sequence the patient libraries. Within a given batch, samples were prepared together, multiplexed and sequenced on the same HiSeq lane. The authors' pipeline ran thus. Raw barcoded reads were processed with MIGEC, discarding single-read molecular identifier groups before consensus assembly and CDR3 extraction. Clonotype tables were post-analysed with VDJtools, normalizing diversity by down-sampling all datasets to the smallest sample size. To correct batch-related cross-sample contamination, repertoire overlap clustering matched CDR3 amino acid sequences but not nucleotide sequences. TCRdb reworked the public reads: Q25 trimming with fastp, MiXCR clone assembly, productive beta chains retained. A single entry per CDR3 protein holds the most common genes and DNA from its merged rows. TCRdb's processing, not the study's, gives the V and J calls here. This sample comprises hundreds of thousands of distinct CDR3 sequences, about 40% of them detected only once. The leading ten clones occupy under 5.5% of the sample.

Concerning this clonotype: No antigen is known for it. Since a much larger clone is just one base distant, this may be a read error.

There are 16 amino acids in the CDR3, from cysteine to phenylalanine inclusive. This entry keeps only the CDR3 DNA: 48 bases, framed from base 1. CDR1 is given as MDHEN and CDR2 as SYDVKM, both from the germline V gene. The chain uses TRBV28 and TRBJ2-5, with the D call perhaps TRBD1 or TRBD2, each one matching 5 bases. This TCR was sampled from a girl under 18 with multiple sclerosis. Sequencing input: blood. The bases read TGTGCCAGCAGTTTCTTCGAGGGACGTCGAGGGGAGACCCGGTACTTC. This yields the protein CASSFFEGRRGETRYF.